This TCR beta chain originates from a study of blood T cell repertoires in COVID-19. In the original processing: Reference gene primer amplification in the assay estimated nucleated cell counts. TCRdb's copy holds only in-frame clones and misses some; the assay was immunoSEQ multiplex PCR. V, J and clone size are those of that table, while D and trimming were read from the DNA. Of around 320,000 clones listed, 70% to 90% were seen once; the top ten hold approximately 7%. The CDR3 has 14 residues. Germline CDR1 and CDR2: SGHAT and FQNNGV. V shed 3 bases and J shed 4 bases, with 12 bases lying between them.

The specimen sequenced was peripheral blood. This TCR was recovered from a woman aged 25 to 45 who had recovered from COVID-19. J is TRBJ2-5 and V is TRBV11-2, with D maybe TRBD2 (5 bases). The CDR3 region has the DNA TGTGCCAGCAGCTTGCAGAGGGCTGGAGAGACCCAGTACTTC. This sequence encodes CASSLQRAGETQYF.